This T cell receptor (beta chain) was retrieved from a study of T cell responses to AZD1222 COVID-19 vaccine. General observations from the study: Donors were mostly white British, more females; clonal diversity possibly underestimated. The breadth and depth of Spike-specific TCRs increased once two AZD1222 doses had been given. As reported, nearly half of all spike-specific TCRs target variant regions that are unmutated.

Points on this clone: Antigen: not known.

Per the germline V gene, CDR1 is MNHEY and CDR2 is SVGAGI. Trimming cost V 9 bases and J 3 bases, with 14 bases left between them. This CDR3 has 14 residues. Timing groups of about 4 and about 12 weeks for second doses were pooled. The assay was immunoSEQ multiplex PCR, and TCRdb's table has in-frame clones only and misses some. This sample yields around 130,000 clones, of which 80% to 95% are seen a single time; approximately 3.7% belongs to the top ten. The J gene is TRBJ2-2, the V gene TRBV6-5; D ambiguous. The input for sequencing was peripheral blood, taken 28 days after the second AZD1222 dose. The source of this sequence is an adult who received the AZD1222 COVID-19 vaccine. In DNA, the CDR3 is TGTGCCAGAACGGGCCCCGGGTACACCGGGGAGCTGTTTTTT. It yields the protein CARTGPGYTGELFF.